Below, 29 T cell receptor beta chains from the same sample are listed, as sequenced in a study of cytomegalovirus exposure and HLA in healthy donors. Researchers ran the PCR with 60 Vbeta and 13 Jbeta primers. Profiled with immunoSEQ multiplex PCR; TCRdb holds only in-frame clones, not every one. The sample has more than 200,000 clones, 65% to 80% seen once. The sequencing input was PBMCs. These receptors were taken from a man aged 40-50 years in good health and CMV-seronegative.

The chain is built from TRBV7-9 and TRBJ1-5; 7 bases match TRBD1. Trimming took 1 base from V and 7 from J; bases not matched to a gene: 7. The germline gives CDR1 SEHNR, CDR2 FQNEAQ (reference sequence). This CDR3 comprises 15 residues. The CDR3 region is CASSLGQGVDQPQHF. In DNA form, the CDR3 reads TGTGCCAGCAGCTTAGGACAGGGCGTGGACCAGCCCCAGCATTTT.

Regarding this clone: Other DNA sequences from this sample encode an identical CDR3 as well. The V and J genes are TRBV7-8 and TRBJ2-7; 7 bases align to TRBD2. The CDR3 totals 15 residues. Germline loops: CDR1 SGHVS, CDR2 FQNEAQ. The trim removed 7 bases at V and 4 bases at J, leaving 13 bases unmatched. The CDR3 sequence: CASNPAGFGDYEQYF. The CDR3 DNA reads TGTGCCAGCAACCCAGCGGGGTTCGGGGATTACGAGCAGTACTTC.

J is TRBJ2-1 and V is TRBV7-2; tentatively, D is TRBD1 (6 bases). CDR3 size: 13 residues. V was trimmed by 5 bases and J by 9 bases, leaving 14 bases between them. Germline CDR1 reads SGHTA; CDR2 reads FQGNSA. The CDR3 is CASSQNRASEQFF. The CDR3, as DNA: TGTGCCAGCAGCCAAAACAGGGCTAGTGAGCAGTTCTTC. Full variable domain (remainder filled in from reference TRBV7-2 and TRBJ2-1): GAGVSQSPSNKVTEKGKDVELRCDPISGHTALYWYRQSLGQGLEFLIYFQGNSAPDKSGLPSDRFSAERTGGSVSTLTIQRTQQEDSAVYLCASSQNRASEQFFGPGTRLTVL.

This CDR3 is CASWGGDYNEQFF. The DNA for the CDR3 is TGTGCCAGCTGGGGGGGGGACTACAATGAGCAGTTCTTC. The J gene is TRBJ2-1, the V gene TRBV7-9, with 7 nucleotides matching TRBD2. V was clipped by 8 bases and J by 3 bases; unmatched bases: 4. The CDR3 length is 13 residues. Germline lookup yields CDR1 SEHNR and CDR2 FQNEAQ (reference sequence).

The rearrangement joins TRBV11-2 to TRBJ2-1, with D possibly TRBD2 on 6 matching bases. CDR1 is SGHAT and CDR2 is FQNNGV in the germline V gene. V lost 5 bases and J 3 bases, leaving 11 bases between the germline ends. The CDR3 is 14 amino acids. This chain's CDR3 is CASSLLAVYNEQFF. Here the CDR3 DNA reads TGTGCCAGCAGCCTCTTAGCGGTCTACAATGAGCAGTTCTTC.

This clone was observed a single time. Other nucleotide sequences from this sample produce the same CDR3. The chain couples TRBV27 to TRBJ1-1, with 7 bases lining up with TRBD1. The CDR3 contains 14 residues. V shed 2 bases and J 2 bases; nucleotides not matched to a gene: 2. Germline lookup yields CDR1 MNHEY and CDR2 SMNVEV (reference sequence). This CDR3 reads CASSLGGGNTEAFF. The CDR3 DNA reads as TGTGCCAGCAGTTTAGGAGGGGGCAACACTGAAGCTTTCTTT.

This clone has only a few counts. The J gene is TRBJ2-7, the V gene TRBV4-2, with 7 bases aligning to TRBD1. The germline CDR1 and CDR2 sequences are LGHNA and YNFKEQ. This CDR3 is built from 12 residues. With 5 bases clipped from V and 5 bases from J, the junction kept 3 bases outside the gene matches. The chain's CDR3 is CASSDRVNEQYF. The CDR3 DNA reads TGTGCCAGCAGCGACAGGGTGAACGAGCAGTACTTC.

The chain is built from TRBV7-3 and TRBJ1-6; D gene ambiguous. Trimming shortened V by 5 bases and J by 4 bases, and 6 bases separated the two germline ends. Germline values: CDR1 SGHTA, CDR2 FQGTGA. There are 13 residues in the CDR3. This CDR3 is CASSRDYNSPLHF. CDR3 nucleotides: TGTGCCAGCAGCAGAGATTATAATTCACCCCTCCACTTT.

The chain employs TRBV11-2 and TRBJ2-7; 7 bases fit TRBD1. CDR1 SGHAT and CDR2 FQNNGV come from the germline V gene. This CDR3 is 15 amino acids long. V gave up 5 bases and J gave up 2 bases; unmatched junction bases: 9. CDR3: CASSTPRQGTYEQYF. As DNA, the CDR3 is TGTGCCAGCAGCACCCCCCGACAGGGTACCTACGAGCAGTACTTC.

The chain couples TRBV7-3 to TRBJ2-5; D remains unclear. The V gene lost 5 bases and the J gene lost 4 bases, with 11 bases spanning the gap. Germline CDR1 reads SGHTA; CDR2 reads FQGTGA. The CDR3 has 13 amino acids. The CDR3 DNA follows: TGTGCCAGCAGCCCGACTTGGCCAGAGACCCAGTACTTC. Protein: CASSPTWPETQYF.

This chain links TRBV27 with TRBJ2-7, with a possible D match to TRBD2 (5 bases). The CDR3 is 13 amino acids. Trimming took 6 bases from V and 1 from J, leaving 10 bases between them. The germline V gene encodes CDR1 MNHEY and CDR2 SMNVEV (reference sequence). The CDR3 loop is CASRDFNSYEQYF. The CDR3 nucleotides are TGTGCCAGCAGGGACTTTAATTCCTACGAGCAGTACTTC.

The chain's CDR3 is CASVPTGTSYNEQFF. The CDR3 nucleotides read TGCGCCAGCGTACCAACCGGGACTAGTTACAATGAGCAGTTCTTC. The chain uses TRBV10-1 and TRBJ2-1; 8 nucleotides match TRBD2. J was trimmed by 4 bases and V by 8 bases; bases with no gene match: 10. Germline assignment: CDR1 WNHNN and CDR2 SYGVQD (reference sequence). This CDR3 has 15 residues.

V gene TRBV7-6 combines with J gene TRBJ2-7; TRBD1 agrees at 7 bases. The germline V gene has CDR1 SGHVS and CDR2 FNYEAQ. The V gene end was trimmed by 1 base and the J gene end by 3 bases; junction bases not matched to a gene: 3. The CDR3 spans 14 residues. The CDR3 DNA reads as TGTGCCAGCAGCTTAGGGGCAGGGGGCTACGAGCAGTACTTC. This encodes CASSLGAGGYEQYF.

The chain joins TRBV6-1 to TRBJ1-1, with D unclear. Germline CDR1 MNHNS, CDR2 SASEGT. The CDR3 is 15 residues long. V dropped 1 base and J dropped 0 bases, with 9 bases sitting between them. This CDR3 is CASSEGRRMNTEAFF. The CDR3 DNA is TGTGCCAGCAGTGAAGGGCGGAGGATGAACACTGAAGCTTTCTTT.

V usage is TRBV9 and J usage is TRBJ1-3; 9 bases align to TRBD1. After removal of 4 bases from V and 2 bases from J, the junction contained 4 bases not matched to a gene. The length of the CDR3 is 15 residues. Germline-derived CDR1 and CDR2 are SGDLS and YYNGEE. The CDR3 loop is CASSQTGGTGNTIYF. The CDR3 nucleotides read TGTGCCAGCAGCCAGACAGGGGGGACTGGAAACACCATATATTTT. Combining the CDR3 with reference TRBV9 and TRBJ1-3 gives the whole variable domain DSGVTQTPKHLITATGQRVTLRCSPRSGDLSVYWYQQSLDQGLQFLIQYYNGEERAKGNILERFSAQQFPDLHSELNLSSLELGDSALYFCASSQTGGTGNTIYFGEGSWLTVV.

In its sample, this clone was seen a few times. The rearrangement links TRBV7-2 to TRBJ1-4; 7 bases are a match to TRBD1. CDR3 size: 17 residues. Germline-derived CDR1 and CDR2 are SGHTA and FQGNSA. V was pared by 5 bases and J by 0 bases, with 9 bases of the junction left unmatched. CDR3 coding DNA: TGTGCCAGCAGCCTAAGACAGGGACCTACAACTAATGAAAAACTGTTTTTT. Its translation is CASSLRQGPTTNEKLFF.

With respect to this clone: Mismatch with germline at one junction end may stem from a read error. This specimen includes other DNA sequences encoding the same CDR3. The rearrangement uses TRBV6-1 and TRBJ2-7; 7 bases map to TRBD2. This CDR3 has 15 amino acids. Germline-derived CDR1 and CDR2 are MNHNS and SASEGT. The CDR3 region is CALGGFGLLAYEQYF. DNA for the CDR3: TGTGCCTTGGGGGGGTTTGGTCTACTAGCCTACGAGCAGTACTTT.

This sequence joins TRBV2 and TRBJ2-7; 7 bases match TRBD2. The CDR3 is made up of 15 amino acids. Germline CDR1 reads SNHLY; CDR2 reads FYNNEI. J lost 3 bases, V lost 3 bases, and 8 bases had no gene match. In DNA, the CDR3 is TGTGCCAGCAGTGACGGGGCTAGCGGAGGCTACGAGCAGTACTTC. Amino acids: CASSDGASGGYEQYF.

The count of this clone is one. J is TRBJ1-1 and V is TRBV25-1; TRBD1 is a possible D gene (5 bases). The CDR3 is 13 residues long. V shed 5 bases and J shed 1 base, with 8 bases lying between them. Germline CDR1 is MGHDK and CDR2 is SYGVNS. The CDR3 region has the DNA TGTGCCAGCAGTAAACAGGCGAACACTGAAGCTTTCTTT. This sequence encodes CASSKQANTEAFF.

This chain uses TRBV28 with TRBJ2-7; unclear D gene. V was cut by 3 bases and J by 5 bases, with 11 bases left in between. Germline lookup yields CDR1 MDHEN and CDR2 SYDVKM. The CDR3 consists of 13 residues. The CDR3 nucleotides read TGTGCCAGCAGTTTGAAACCAGTGGACGAGCAGTACTTC. It yields the protein CASSLKPVDEQYF.

This sequence joins TRBV7-8 and TRBJ1-3; D is unresolved. V was cut by 5 bases and J by 2 bases, with 13 bases left in between. The CDR3 covers 15 residues. The germline V gene encodes CDR1 SGHVS and CDR2 FQNEAQ. CDR3: CASSGREQTGNTIYF. The CDR3, as DNA: TGTGCCAGCAGCGGTAGAGAACAGACTGGAAACACCATATATTTT. Looking up the rest from reference TRBV7-8 and TRBJ1-3 gives the full variable domain: GAGVSQSPRYKVAKRGQDVALRCDPISGHVSLFWYQQALGQGPEFLTYFQNEAQLDKSGLPSDRFFAERPEGSVSTLKIQRTQQEDSAVYLCASSGREQTGNTIYFGEGSWLTVV.

This chain joins TRBV5-6 and TRBJ2-3; no definite D call. The CDR3 covers 13 residues. V lost 4 bases to trimming and J lost 1 base, with 7 bases between them. In germline, CDR1 is SGHDT, CDR2 YYEEEE. The CDR3 region is CASSTAGTDTQYF. The CDR3 region has the DNA TGTGCCAGCAGCACCGCGGGCACAGATACGCAGTATTTT. Variable domain in full (rest from reference TRBV5-6 and TRBJ2-3): DAGVTQSPTHLIKTRGQQVTLRCSPKSGHDTVSWYQQALGQGPQFIFQYYEEEERQRGNFPDRFSGHQFPNYSSELNVNALLLGDSALYLCASSTAGTDTQYFGPGTRLTVL.

The rearrangement links TRBV29-1 to TRBJ2-1, with 11 bases fitting TRBD2. V trimming: 4 bases; J trimming: 7 bases; junction bases outside the gene matches: 9. The CDR3 consists of 15 residues. Germline V gives CDR1 SQVTM, CDR2 ANQGSEA. The CDR3 spells CSVVLTSGTLNEQFF. The DNA for the CDR3 is TGCAGCGTTGTCTTGACTAGCGGGACTCTTAATGAGCAGTTCTTC.

This chain connects TRBV19 to TRBJ2-1, with 9 nucleotides matching TRBD1. The germline CDR1 and CDR2 sequences are LNHDA and SQIVND (reference sequence). CDR3 size: 16 residues. After removal of 3 bases from V and 4 bases from J, the junction contained 7 bases not matched to a gene. This CDR3 reads CASSISVGQGYNEQFF. CDR3 DNA: TGTGCCAGTAGTATCTCCGTGGGACAGGGATACAATGAGCAGTTCTTC.

The chain uses TRBV7-8 and TRBJ2-1; the D gene is possibly TRBD1 (5 bases). Germline V gene sequence: CDR1 SGHVS, CDR2 FQNEAQ. The V end was cut by 5 bases, the J end by 9 bases, with 20 bases between. The CDR3 runs 15 residues. CDR3 bases: TGTGCCAGCAGCCCACCCGCAGGGCTTACAAGTGAGCAGTTCTTC. Protein product: CASSPPAGLTSEQFF.

This clone was seen once. This rearrangement joins TRBV18 to TRBJ1-6; the D is unclear. In germline, CDR1 is KGHSH, CDR2 LQKENI. The CDR3 runs to 15 residues. V was pared by 6 bases and J by 7 bases, with 16 bases between. For the CDR3, the DNA is TGTGCCAGCTCGCCCGACTGGCAGACCAATTCACCCCTCCACTTT. Amino acid sequence: CASSPDWQTNSPLHF.

In the case of this clone: This sample includes further DNA sequences coding for the same CDR3. The chain is built from TRBV7-9 and TRBJ2-3; D might be TRBD2 (6 bases). Trimming cost V 0 bases and J 3 bases, with 7 bases left between them. The CDR3 covers 14 residues. CDR1 SEHNR and CDR2 FQNEAQ come from the germline V gene (reference sequence). CDR3 coding DNA: TGTGCCAGCAGCTTAGCGGGGGGAACAGATACGCAGTATTTT. It yields the protein CASSLAGGTDTQYF.

The gene calls are TRBV19 and TRBJ1-6; 9 bases are shared with TRBD1. Germline V gives CDR1 LNHDA, CDR2 SQIVND (reference sequence). There are 14 residues in the CDR3. Trimming cost V 6 bases and J 10 bases; bases outside gene matches: 7. The CDR3: CASSQGQGRSPLHF. The CDR3 region has the DNA TGTGCCAGTAGCCAGGGACAGGGCCGGTCACCCCTCCACTTT.

V and J are TRBV10-2 and TRBJ2-3; 9 bases line up with TRBD1. Per germline, CDR1 WSHSY and CDR2 SAAADI. The CDR3 spans 15 residues. With 6 bases clipped from V and 5 bases from J, the junction kept 9 bases outside the gene matches. This CDR3 reads CASRDTQGAQDTQYF. CDR3 DNA sequence: TGCGCCAGCAGAGATACACAGGGGGCGCAAGATACGCAGTATTTT.